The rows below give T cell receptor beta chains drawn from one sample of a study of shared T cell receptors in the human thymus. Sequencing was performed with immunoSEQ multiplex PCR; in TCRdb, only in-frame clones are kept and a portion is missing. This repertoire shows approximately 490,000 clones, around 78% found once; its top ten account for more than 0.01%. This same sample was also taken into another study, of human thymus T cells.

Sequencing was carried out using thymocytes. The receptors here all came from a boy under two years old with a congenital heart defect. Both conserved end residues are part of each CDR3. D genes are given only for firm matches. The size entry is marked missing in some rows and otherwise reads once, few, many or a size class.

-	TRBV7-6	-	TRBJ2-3	CASSLGEASADTQYF	TGTGCCAGCAGCTTAGGGGAGGCGTCTGCAGATACGCAGTATTTT
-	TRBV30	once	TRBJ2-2	CAWSVGWVGANTGELFF	TGTGCCTGGAGTGTCGGGTGGGTAGGGGCGAACACCGGGGAGCTGTTTTTT
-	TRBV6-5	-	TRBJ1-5	CASSYVYAGQPQHF	TGTGCCAGCAGTTACGTCTATGCAGGTCAGCCCCAGCATTTT
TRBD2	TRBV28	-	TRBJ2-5	CASSSRTSGQETQYF	TGTGCCAGCAGTTCCAGGACTAGCGGCCAAGAGACCCAGTACTTC
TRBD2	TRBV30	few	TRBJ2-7	CAWSRTSGRVPSEQYF	TGTGCCTGGAGTCGGACTAGCGGGAGAGTTCCATCCGAGCAGTACTTC
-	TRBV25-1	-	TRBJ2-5	CASSAARETQYF	TGTGCCAGCAGTGCAGCGAGGGAGACCCAGTACTTC
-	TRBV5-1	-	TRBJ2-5	CATPPEETQYF	TGCGCCACTCCCCCCGAGGAGACCCAGTACTTC
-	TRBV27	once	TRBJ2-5	CASSFSGIKETQYF	TGTGCCAGCAGTTTCTCCGGGATCAAAGAGACCCAGTACTTC
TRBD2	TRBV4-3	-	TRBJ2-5	CASSQVTSGLETQYF	TGCGCCAGCAGCCAAGTGACTAGCGGGCTGGAGACCCAGTACTTC
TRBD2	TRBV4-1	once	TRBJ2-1	CATSGLNNEQFF	TGCGCCACCTCGGGACTAAACAATGAGCAGTTCTTC
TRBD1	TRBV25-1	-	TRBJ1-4	CASSEWVGRPGGYEKLFF	TGTGCCAGCAGTGAATGGGTAGGGCGCCCAGGGGGCTATGAAAAACTGTTTTTT
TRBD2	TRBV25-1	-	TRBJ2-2	CASSAPGREGDTGELFF	TGTGCCAGCAGTGCCCCGGGGCGGGAGGGGGACACCGGGGAGCTGTTTTTT
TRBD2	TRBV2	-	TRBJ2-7	CASTTASGSKSEQYF	TGTGCCAGCACCACAGCTAGCGGGAGTAAATCCGAGCAGTACTTC
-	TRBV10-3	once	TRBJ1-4	CAISGGDRLKGKLFF	TGTGCCATCAGTGGGGGGGACCGACTTAAGGGAAAACTGTTTTTT
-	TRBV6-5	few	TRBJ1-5	CASSTARGSDQPQHF	TGTGCCAGCAGTACCGCAAGGGGCTCGGATCAGCCCCAGCATTTT
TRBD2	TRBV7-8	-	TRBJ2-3	CASSLDRLAGARVTDTQYF	TGTGCCAGCAGCTTAGATCGACTAGCGGGAGCACGGGTTACAGATACGCAGTATTTT
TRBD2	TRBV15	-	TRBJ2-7	CATSRASGSLPEQYF	TGTGCCACCAGCAGAGCTAGCGGGAGCCTTCCCGAGCAGTACTTC
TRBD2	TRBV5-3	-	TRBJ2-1	CARSLGTTAGSYNEQFF	TGTGCCAGAAGCTTAGGGACTACCGCCGGCTCCTACAATGAGCAGTTCTTC
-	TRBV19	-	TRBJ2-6	CASSRGRASSGANVLTF	TGTGCCAGTAGTAGGGGCAGGGCCTCCTCTGGGGCCAACGTCCTGACTTTC
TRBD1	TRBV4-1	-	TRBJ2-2	CASSQAGQGANTGELFF	TGCGCCAGCAGCCAAGCCGGACAGGGGGCGAACACCGGGGAGCTGTTTTTT
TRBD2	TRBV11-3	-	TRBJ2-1	CASSRRIAGEDNNEQFF	TGTGCCAGCAGCCGGCGAATAGCGGGAGAGGATAACAATGAGCAGTTCTTC
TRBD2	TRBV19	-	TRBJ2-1	CASSIEDGSGSSYNEQFF	TGTGCCAGTAGTATAGAGGATGGTAGCGGGAGCTCCTACAATGAGCAGTTCTTC
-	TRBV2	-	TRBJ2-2	CASRRSSTGELFF	TGTGCCAGCAGACGTAGCAGCACCGGGGAGCTGTTTTTT
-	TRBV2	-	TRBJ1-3	CATSGLSSGNTIYF	TGTGCCACCTCCGGACTTAGCTCTGGAAACACCATATATTTT
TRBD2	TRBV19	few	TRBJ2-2	CASSSHTELSGRVSWDTGELFF	TGTGCCAGTAGTTCACACACTGAACTTAGCGGGAGAGTAAGTTGGGACACCGGGGAGCTGTTTTTT
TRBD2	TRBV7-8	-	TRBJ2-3	CASSSLAGGPGDTQYF	TGTGCCAGCAGCTCACTAGCGGGAGGGCCCGGGGATACGCAGTATTTT
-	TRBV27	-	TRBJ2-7	CASSSASTGAERAYEQYF	TGTGCCAGCAGTTCGGCCTCGACAGGTGCCGAAAGGGCCTACGAGCAGTACTTC
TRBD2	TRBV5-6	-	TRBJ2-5	CASSSGTSGGETQYF	TGTGCCAGCAGTTCCGGGACTAGCGGGGGGGAGACCCAGTACTTC
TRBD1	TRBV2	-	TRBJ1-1	CASSPNPPTTGLNMNTEAFF	TGTGCCAGCAGTCCAAACCCGCCCACGACAGGGCTCAACATGAACACTGAAGCTTTCTTT
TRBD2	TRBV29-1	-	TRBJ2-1	CSVQTKTGTSGTPSSYNEQFF	TGCAGCGTTCAAACGAAGACCGGGACTAGCGGGACTCCCAGCTCCTACAATGAGCAGTTCTTC
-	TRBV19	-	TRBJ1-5	CASTPEGDSNQPQHF	TGTGCCAGTACTCCAGAGGGGGATAGCAATCAGCCCCAGCATTTT
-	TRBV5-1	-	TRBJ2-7	CASSFLDSVQPPKAGYEQYF	TGCGCCAGCAGCTTTCTTGATAGCGTCCAGCCTCCGAAAGCTGGCTACGAGCAGTACTTC
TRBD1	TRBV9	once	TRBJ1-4	CASSPSIQGGKLFF	TGTGCCAGCAGCCCCTCTATCCAGGGGGGAAAACTGTTTTTT